This T cell receptor (beta chain) was sequenced during a study of blood T cell repertoires in COVID-19. Across the whole study: Both acute and convalescent COVID-19 samples were obtained from the United States, Italy and Spain. PBMCs, B-cell-depleted T cells, or T cells provided the cDNA or gDNA that made up the material.

Original data processing: Amplification from reference gene primers served as the basis for estimated nucleated cell counts. Some clones are missing from TCRdb's copy, which holds only in-frame ones; the method was immunoSEQ multiplex PCR. The DNA was the basis for D and trimming; V, J and clone size are from that table. Of about 55,000 clones in the sample, roughly 85% were seen once. The CDR3 is made up of 16 amino acids. Germline CDR1 is MNHEY and CDR2 is SVGAGI. Trimming pared 0 bases from V and 2 bases from J, leaving 11 bases between. The specimen sequenced was peripheral blood. This rearrangement joins TRBV6-5 to TRBJ1-3; D might be TRBD1 (6 bases). The sequence came from a human donor in a cohort sampled during active COVID-19. The CDR3 sequence is CASSYSDRSAGNTIYF. The CDR3 coding sequence is TGTGCCAGCAGTTACTCGGACAGATCGGCTGGAAACACCATATATTTT.